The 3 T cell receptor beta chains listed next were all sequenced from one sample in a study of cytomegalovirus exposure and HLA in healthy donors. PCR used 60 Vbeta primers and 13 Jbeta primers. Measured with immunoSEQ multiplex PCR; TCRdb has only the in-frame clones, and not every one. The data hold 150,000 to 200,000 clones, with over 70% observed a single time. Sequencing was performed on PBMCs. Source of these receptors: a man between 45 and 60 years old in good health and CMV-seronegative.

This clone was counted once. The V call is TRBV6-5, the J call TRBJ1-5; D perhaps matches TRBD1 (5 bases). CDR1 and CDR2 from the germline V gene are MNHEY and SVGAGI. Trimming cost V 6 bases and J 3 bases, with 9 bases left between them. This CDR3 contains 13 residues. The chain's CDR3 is CASRGGHNQPQHF. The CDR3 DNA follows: TGTGCCAGCAGGGGCGGACACAATCAGCCCCAGCATTTT.

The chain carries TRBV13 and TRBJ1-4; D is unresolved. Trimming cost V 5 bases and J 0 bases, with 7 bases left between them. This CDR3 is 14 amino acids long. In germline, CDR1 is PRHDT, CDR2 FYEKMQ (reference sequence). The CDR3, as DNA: TGTGCCAGCAGCACCCGAGCAACTAATGAAAAACTGTTTTTT. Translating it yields CASSTRATNEKLFF.

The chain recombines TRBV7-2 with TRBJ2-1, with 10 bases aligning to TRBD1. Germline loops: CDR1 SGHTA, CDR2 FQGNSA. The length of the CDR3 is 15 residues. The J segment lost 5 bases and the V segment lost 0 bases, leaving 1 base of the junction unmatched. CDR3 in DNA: TGTGCCAGCAGCTTAGCGGACAGGGGGGACAATGAGCAGTTCTTC. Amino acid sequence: CASSLADRGDNEQFF.